Below, one T cell receptor (beta chain) is given with its context. Looked up from germline, CDR1 is SQVTM and CDR2 is ANQGSEA. V lost 4 bases and J lost 4; bases outside the gene matches: 3. The CDR3 sequence is 14 residues long. Clones were sequenced by immunoSEQ multiplex PCR, and TCRdb holds only the in-frame ones, with some missing. In the table there are around 26,000 clones, less than 85% of which are singletons. This record belongs to a study of blood T cell repertoires in COVID-19. Study as a whole: Whether acute or convalescent, the COVID-19 samples came from the United States, Italy and Spain. T cells, B-cell-depleted T cells, or PBMCs supplied cDNA or gDNA.

The origin of this receptor is a human donor in a cohort sampled during active COVID-19. What was sequenced was peripheral blood. V usage is TRBV29-1 and J usage is TRBJ2-7; 14 bases fit TRBD2. CDR3 coding DNA: TGCAGCGTTGCCGGGACTAGCGGGAGTTACGAGCAGTACTTC. Amino acid sequence: CSVAGTSGSYEQYF.